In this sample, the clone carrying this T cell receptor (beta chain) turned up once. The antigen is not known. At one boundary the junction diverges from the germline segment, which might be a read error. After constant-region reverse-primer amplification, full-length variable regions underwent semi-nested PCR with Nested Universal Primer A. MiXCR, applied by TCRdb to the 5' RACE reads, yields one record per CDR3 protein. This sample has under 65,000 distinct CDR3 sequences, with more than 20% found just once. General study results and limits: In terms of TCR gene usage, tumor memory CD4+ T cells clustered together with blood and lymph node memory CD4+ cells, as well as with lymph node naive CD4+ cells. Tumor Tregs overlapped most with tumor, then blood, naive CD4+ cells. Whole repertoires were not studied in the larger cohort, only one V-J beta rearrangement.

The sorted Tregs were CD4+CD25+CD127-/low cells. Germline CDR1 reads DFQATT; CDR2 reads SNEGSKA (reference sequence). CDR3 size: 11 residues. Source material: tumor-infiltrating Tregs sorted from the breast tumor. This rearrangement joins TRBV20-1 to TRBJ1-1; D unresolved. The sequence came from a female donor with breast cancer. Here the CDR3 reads CSANKNTDAFF. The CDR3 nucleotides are TGCAGTGCTAACAAGAACACTGATGCTTTCTTT.